Listed here are 29 T cell receptor beta chains from one sample, sequenced in a study of shared clonotypes between healthy human individuals. TCRdb's copy holds only in-frame clones and misses some; the assay was immunoSEQ multiplex PCR. This table holds about 2 million clones, approximately 95% found once. The sample taken for sequencing was naive CD4+ T cells sorted from blood. Documented subset: CD45RA+ positively selected. The receptors were gathered from a young man in good health.

This rearrangement joins TRBV7-2 to TRBJ1-2, with a tentative D call TRBD1 (6 bases). The CDR3 totals 15 residues. Trimming removed 1 base at V and 7 bases at J, with 16 bases between. Germline V CDR1 and CDR2: SGHTA, FQGNSA. The CDR3 here is CASSLDKGETRGYTF. For the CDR3, the DNA is TGTGCCAGCAGCTTAGACAAGGGGGAGACACGTGGCTACACCTTC.

This sequence joins TRBV20-1 and TRBJ1-1, with D perhaps TRBD1 (5 bases). Trimming cost V 2 bases and J 6 bases, with 7 bases left between them. CDR3 length: 11 amino acids. Germline CDR1 DFQATT, CDR2 SNEGSKA (reference sequence). The CDR3 region is CSARQGAEAFF. The CDR3 DNA reads as TGCAGTGCTAGACAGGGTGCTGAAGCTTTCTTT.

This clone has a handful of counts. This chain connects TRBV10-3 to TRBJ2-7; 9 nucleotides agree with TRBD2. Trimming at V came to 10 bases and at J to 3 bases, leaving 7 bases not matched to a gene. From germline, CDR1 is ENHRY and CDR2 SYGVKD. The CDR3 has 13 amino acids. CDR3: CATERGESYEQYF. CDR3 nucleotide sequence: TGTGCCACCGAGCGGGGGGAAAGCTACGAGCAGTACTTC.

This rearrangement joins TRBV25-1 to TRBJ2-2; 8 positions agree with TRBD2. Trimming at V came to 6 bases and at J to 1 base, leaving 7 bases not matched to a gene. Germline CDR1 MGHDK, CDR2 SYGVNS. The CDR3 is made up of 16 amino acids. CDR3 sequence: CASSPWTSLNTGELFF. As DNA, the CDR3 is TGTGCCAGCAGCCCCTGGACTAGCCTGAACACCGGGGAGCTGTTTTTT.

The CDR3 DNA is TGTGCCAGCAGCTTAGTAGGGGGGCAGGCGCAGTATTTT. Translated, it gives CASSLVGGQAQYF. This rearrangement joins TRBV7-9 to TRBJ2-3; D possibly matches TRBD1 or TRBD2 (6 bases each). CDR3 length equals 13 residues. The V and J ends lost 1 base and 10 bases respectively, with 12 bases between them. From germline, CDR1 is SEHNR and CDR2 FQNEAQ (reference sequence).

CDR3 coding DNA: TGTGCCTGGGGGACAACCCGTTCTGAAGCTTTCTTT. It translates to CAWGTTRSEAFF. The J gene is TRBJ1-1, the V gene TRBV30; D perhaps matches TRBD1 (6 bases). Trimming left V 5 bases short and J 6 bases short, with 13 bases between. The germline CDR1 and CDR2 sequences are GTSNPN and SVGIG (reference sequence). The CDR3 is 12 amino acids.

This clone has more than one count but fewer than ten. Other DNA sequences from this sample encode an identical CDR3 as well. This CDR3 reads CASSAGSNQPQHF. CDR3 DNA sequence: TGTGCCAGCTCAGCAGGGAGCAATCAGCCCCAGCATTTT. This chain connects TRBV18 to TRBJ1-5; D might be TRBD1 (5 bases). Deletions cut 5 bases from V and 1 base from J, with 6 bases between. From germline, CDR1 is KGHSH and CDR2 LQKENI. The CDR3 contains 13 residues. The full variable domain, rest sourced from reference TRBV18 and TRBJ1-5, is NAGVMQNPRHLVRRRGQEARLRCSPMKGHSHVYWYRQLPEEGLKFMVYLQKENIIDESGMPKERFSAEFPKEGPSILRIQQVVRGDSAAYFCASSAGSNQPQHFGDGTRLSIL.

The J gene is TRBJ2-2, the V gene TRBV9; 7 bases agree with TRBD2. The CDR3 is 16 residues long. From germline, CDR1 is SGDLS and CDR2 YYNGEE. V was pared by 0 bases and J by 2 bases, with 4 bases of the junction left unmatched. CDR3 nucleotides: TGTGCCAGCAGCGTAGAAGGGACTACAAACACCGGGGAGCTGTTTTTT. This codes for CASSVEGTTNTGELFF.

The chain recombines TRBV9 with TRBJ1-1; no definite D call. Germline CDR1 reads SGDLS; CDR2 reads YYNGEE. V was clipped by 4 bases and J by 5 bases, with 21 bases between them. The CDR3 totals 16 residues. The CDR3 coding sequence is TGTGCCAGCAGCCCTCTGGACGCCCTGCGAGGGACTGAAGCTTTCTTT. This codes for CASSPLDALRGTEAFF.

This chain joins TRBV4-3 and TRBJ1-2; no definite D call. The V gene's germline CDR1 is LGHNA and CDR2 YSLEER. The CDR3 consists of 17 residues. The V and J ends lost 4 bases and 4 bases respectively, with 22 bases between them. CDR3 coding DNA: TGCGCCAGCAGCCCAAGAGGGCAGCACGGGATCGTCTATGGCTACACCTTC. Translation: CASSPRGQHGIVYGYTF.

This rearrangement joins TRBV10-1 to TRBJ2-7, with D perhaps assigned TRBD1 or TRBD2 (5 bases each). Germline-derived CDR1 and CDR2 are WNHNN and SYGVQD (reference sequence). The CDR3 loop spans 12 amino acids. V dropped 2 bases and J dropped 7 bases, with 9 bases sitting between them. The CDR3 loop reads CASSEGTGEQYF. DNA for the CDR3: TGCGCCAGCAGTGAGGGGACGGGGGAGCAGTACTTC.

The CDR3 reads CASSPGTADQGGYTF. The CDR3 coding sequence is TGTGCCAGCAGCCCCGGGACCGCAGATCAGGGGGGCTACACCTTC. J is TRBJ1-2 and V is TRBV9; D is possibly TRBD1 (6 bases). The CDR3 is 15 amino acids. V lost 4 bases and J 8 bases, leaving 21 bases between the germline ends. Per germline, CDR1 SGDLS and CDR2 YYNGEE.

This chain links TRBV4-1 with TRBJ2-2; 7 bases are shared with TRBD1. The junction had 3 bases not matched to a gene; V was cut back by 4 bases and J by 1 base. CDR3 length equals 15 residues. CDR1 is MGHRA and CDR2 is YSYEKL in the germline V gene. The CDR3 DNA reads TGCGCCAGCAGCCGTTCAGGGGGGAACACCGGGGAGCTGTTTTTT. Translating gives CASSRSGGNTGELFF.

The chain recombines TRBV30 with TRBJ2-5, with D tentatively TRBD2 (6 bases). Germline CDR1 GTSNPN, CDR2 SVGIG (reference sequence). The CDR3 consists of 15 residues. Between the trimmed V and J ends, which lost 2 bases and 3 bases, there was a span of 16 bases. The DNA for the CDR3 is TGTGCCTGGAGTCGTACTACAGCGGGTGAAGAGACCCAGTACTTC. It specifies CAWSRTTAGEETQYF.

The V call is TRBV29-1, the J call TRBJ1-3; 8 bases map to TRBD1. Trimming cost V 4 bases and J 4 bases; bases outside gene matches: 6. CDR1 is SQVTM and CDR2 is ANQGSEA in the germline V gene. The CDR3 has 14 residues. CDR3 in amino acids: CSVGGQGSGNTIYF. For the CDR3, the DNA is TGCAGCGTTGGCGGACAGGGCTCGGGAAACACCATATATTTT.

V usage is TRBV20-1 and J usage is TRBJ2-7; no definite D call. The CDR3 runs 11 residues. The germline CDR1 and CDR2 sequences are DFQATT and SNEGSKA (reference sequence). V was shortened by 3 bases and J by 6 bases, with 9 bases between the two germline ends. The CDR3 is CSARKQSEQYF. The CDR3 DNA reads as TGCAGTGCTAGGAAACAGAGCGAGCAGTACTTC.

This chain joins TRBV6-1 and TRBJ2-3, with 8 positions matching TRBD1. Per the germline V gene, CDR1 is MNHNS and CDR2 is SASEGT. The CDR3 extends over 14 amino acids. The V gene end was trimmed by 7 bases and the J gene end by 5 bases; junction bases not matched to a gene: 8. CDR3 protein: CASIRGLSVDTQYF. DNA for the CDR3: TGTGCCAGCATCAGGGGGCTATCAGTAGATACGCAGTATTTT.

The V call is TRBV2, the J call TRBJ2-6, with D unresolved. The V end was cut by 7 bases, the J end by 4 bases, with 14 bases between. The CDR3 has 15 amino acids. From germline, CDR1 is SNHLY and CDR2 FYNNEI. Here the CDR3 DNA reads TGTGCCAGCATGGGCCCGTGGTCGGGGGCCAACGTCCTGACTTTC. Translation: CASMGPWSGANVLTF. The full variable domain, completed using reference TRBV2 and TRBJ2-6, is EPEVTQTPSHQVTQMGQEVILRCVPISNHLYFYWYRQILGQKVEFLVSFYNNEISEKSEIFDDQFSVERPDGSNFTLKIRSTKLEDSAMYFCASMGPWSGANVLTFGAGSRLTVL.

This chain uses TRBV6-5 with TRBJ2-3; D is possibly TRBD1 or TRBD2 (7 bases each). The CDR3 covers 15 residues. The germline V gene has CDR1 MNHEY and CDR2 SVGAGI. The V end was cut by 6 bases, the J end by 7 bases, with 20 bases between. The CDR3 DNA is TGTGCCAGCAGGGGGGGGACAGTTGGGATCTATACGCAGTATTTT. This encodes CASRGGTVGIYTQYF.

The V gene is TRBV7-9, the J gene TRBJ2-1, with D hard to call. The CDR3 loop spans 14 amino acids. Germline-derived CDR1 and CDR2 are SEHNR and FQNEAQ (reference sequence). The V gene lost 3 bases and the J gene lost 5 bases, with 11 bases spanning the gap. As DNA, the CDR3 is TGTGCCAGCAGCTTCGGCTCTAAGGACAATGAGCAGTTCTTC. Translation: CASSFGSKDNEQFF.

As regards this clone: Other DNA sequences of this sample code for an identical CDR3. The CDR3 sequence: CAWSRTVNTEAFF. The CDR3 DNA is TGTGCCTGGAGCCGGACAGTCAACACTGAAGCTTTCTTT. The chain joins TRBV30 to TRBJ1-1; perhaps TRBD1 as D (6 bases). CDR3 length: 13 amino acids. Germline V gene sequence: CDR1 GTSNPN, CDR2 SVGIG (reference sequence). The ends were cut back, 3 bases at V and 2 bases at J, with 10 bases in the middle.

The rearrangement links TRBV6-1 to TRBJ1-3; D gene uncertain. Trimming removed 0 bases from V and 3 bases from J, with 3 bases in between. This CDR3 comprises 13 residues. The germline CDR1 and CDR2 sequences are MNHNS and SASEGT. CDR3 sequence reads: CASSEAVGNTIYF. Written as DNA, the CDR3 is TGTGCCAGCAGTGAAGCGGTTGGAAACACCATATATTTT.

The rearrangement joins TRBV2 to TRBJ2-1; unclear D gene. The CDR3 sequence is 14 residues long. Germline CDR1 reads SNHLY; CDR2 reads FYNNEI. Trimming stripped 3 bases from V and 2 bases from J, with 8 bases between. CDR3 bases: TGTGCCAGCAGTGACCGGCCTGCCTACAATGAGCAGTTCTTC. Translated: CASSDRPAYNEQFF.

This chain connects TRBV10-1 to TRBJ2-7, with 9 positions matching TRBD2. V was pared by 4 bases and J by 3 bases, with 1 base of the junction left unmatched. Germline V gene sequence: CDR1 WNHNN, CDR2 SYGVQD (reference sequence). The CDR3 consists of 13 residues. The CDR3 DNA reads as TGCGCCAGCAGTGGACTAGCGGACTACGAGCAGTACTTC. This sequence encodes CASSGLADYEQYF.

The chain joins TRBV2 to TRBJ2-3, with 7 positions matching TRBD2. CDR1 is SNHLY, CDR2 FYNNEI, per germline. V lost 6 bases and J lost 2; bases outside the gene matches: 2. CDR3 length: 13 residues. The chain's CDR3 is CASRGTNTDTQYF. DNA for the CDR3: TGTGCCAGCAGGGGGACTAACACAGATACGCAGTATTTT. Filled out from reference TRBV2 and TRBJ2-3, the complete variable domain reads EPEVTQTPSHQVTQMGQEVILRCVPISNHLYFYWYRQILGQKVEFLVSFYNNEISEKSEIFDDQFSVERPDGSNFTLKIRSTKLEDSAMYFCASRGTNTDTQYFGPGTRLTVL.

The genes are TRBV5-1 and TRBJ1-5; D possibly corresponds to TRBD1 (5 bases). The CDR3 spans 15 residues. V lost 4 bases to trimming and J lost 4 bases, with 15 bases between them. Germline CDR1 reads SGHRS; CDR2 reads YFSETQ. The CDR3 protein is CASSPVPGPNQPQHF. The CDR3 region has the DNA TGCGCCAGCAGCCCAGTCCCGGGACCAAATCAGCCCCAGCATTTT.

This rearrangement joins TRBV7-9 to TRBJ2-5; possible D gene TRBD1, 6 bases. CDR1 is SEHNR, CDR2 FQNEAQ, per germline (reference sequence). Between the trimmed V and J ends, which lost 5 bases and 5 bases, there was a span of 18 bases. CDR3 length equals 15 residues. This chain's CDR3 is CASSPDRPIGETQYF. The CDR3 region has the DNA TGTGCCAGCAGCCCAGACAGGCCAATCGGGGAGACCCAGTACTTC.

The chain uses TRBV11-2 and TRBJ2-3; 8 bases match TRBD2. The ends lost 5 bases at V and 1 base at J; junction bases unmatched: 5. The CDR3 has 15 amino acids. Germline V lookup: CDR1 SGHAT, CDR2 FQNNGV. CDR3 sequence reads: CASSLFSGGTDTQYF. CDR3 bases: TGTGCCAGCAGCCTATTTAGCGGGGGCACAGATACGCAGTATTTT.

V is TRBV11-2 and J is TRBJ1-2; TRBD1 agrees at 7 bases. The germline V gene encodes CDR1 SGHAT and CDR2 FQNNGV. With 1 base clipped from V and 8 bases from J, the junction kept 10 bases outside the gene matches. This CDR3 region has 15 residues. This CDR3 reads CASSLVDRITGGYTF. The CDR3 DNA follows: TGTGCCAGCAGCTTAGTGGACAGGATAACAGGGGGCTACACCTTC.